This T cell receptor beta chain was obtained from a study of cytomegalovirus exposure and HLA in healthy donors. The donors were healthy bone marrow donors. The CDR3 spans 13 residues. Germline CDR1 reads LNHDA; CDR2 reads SQIVND (reference sequence). The ends were cut back, 9 bases at V and 4 bases at J, with 13 bases in the middle. The PCR employed 60 Vbeta primers together with 13 Jbeta primers. TCRdb's copy holds only in-frame clones and misses some; the assay was immunoSEQ multiplex PCR. The sample contains fewer than 95,000 clones, less than 65% of which appear only once. A word on this clone: Its specificity is unknown.

Study-level results: An analysis was carried out at a later point. It showed that HLA-associated TCR beta chains were more clonally expanded than equally common non-associated chains.

The source is a woman aged 25 to 39 in good health and CMV-seronegative. V and J are TRBV19 and TRBJ2-1; TRBD2 is a possible D gene (6 bases). Input material: PBMCs. The CDR3: CASTAGDYNEQFF. The CDR3 DNA reads as TGTGCCAGCACAGCGGGCGATTACAATGAGCAGTTCTTC.